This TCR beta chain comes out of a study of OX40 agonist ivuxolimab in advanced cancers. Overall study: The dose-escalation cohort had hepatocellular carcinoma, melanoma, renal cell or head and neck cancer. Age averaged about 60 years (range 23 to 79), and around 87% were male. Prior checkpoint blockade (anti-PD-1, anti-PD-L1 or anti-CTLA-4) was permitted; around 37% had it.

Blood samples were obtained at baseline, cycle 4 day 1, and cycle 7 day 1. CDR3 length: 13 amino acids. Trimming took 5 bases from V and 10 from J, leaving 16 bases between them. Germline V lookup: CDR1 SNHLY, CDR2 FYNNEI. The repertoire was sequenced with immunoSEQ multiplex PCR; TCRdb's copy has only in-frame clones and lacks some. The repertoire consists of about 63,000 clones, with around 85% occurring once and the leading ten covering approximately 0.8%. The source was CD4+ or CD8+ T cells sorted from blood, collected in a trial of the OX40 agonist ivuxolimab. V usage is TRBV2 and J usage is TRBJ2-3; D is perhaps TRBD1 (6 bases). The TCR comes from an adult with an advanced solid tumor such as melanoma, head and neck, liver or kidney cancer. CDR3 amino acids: CASSITGQQAQYF. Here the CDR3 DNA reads TGTGCCAGCAGTATCACCGGACAGCAAGCGCAGTATTTT.